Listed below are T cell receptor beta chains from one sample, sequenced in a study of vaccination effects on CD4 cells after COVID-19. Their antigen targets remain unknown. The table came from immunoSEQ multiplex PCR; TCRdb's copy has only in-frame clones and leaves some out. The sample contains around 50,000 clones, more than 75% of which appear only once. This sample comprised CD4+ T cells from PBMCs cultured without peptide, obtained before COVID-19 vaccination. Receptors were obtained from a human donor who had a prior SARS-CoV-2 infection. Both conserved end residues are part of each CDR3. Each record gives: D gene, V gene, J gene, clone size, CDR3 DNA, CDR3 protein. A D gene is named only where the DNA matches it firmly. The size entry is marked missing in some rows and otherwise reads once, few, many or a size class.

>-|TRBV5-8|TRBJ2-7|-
TGTGCCAGCAGCTTGGGAACAGGGTTCCCCGAGTGGGAGCAGTACTTC
CASSLGTGFPEWEQYF
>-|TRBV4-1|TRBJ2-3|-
TGCGCCAGCAGCTACCCGGGGGCACGGAGGGCAGATACGCAGTATTTT
CASSYPGARRADTQYF
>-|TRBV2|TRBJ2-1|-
TGTGCCAGCAGTGAATTCGACTACTACAATGAGCAGTTCTTC
CASSEFDYYNEQFF
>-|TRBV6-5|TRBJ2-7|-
TGTGCCAGCAGTTACCGGGGCGGGCAATTCTTC
CASSYRGGQFF
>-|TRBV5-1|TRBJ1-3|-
TGCGCCAGCAGCCCTGACTCAGAACCTGGAAACACCATATATTTT
CASSPDSEPGNTIYF
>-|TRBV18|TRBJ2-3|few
TGTGCCAGCTCACCCACAGGGTTCCCAGATACGCAGTATTTT
CASSPTGFPDTQYF
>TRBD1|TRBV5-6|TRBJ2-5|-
TGTGCCAGCAGCTTGGGGTCAGGGGGCTCGACCCAGTACTTC
CASSLGSGGSTQYF
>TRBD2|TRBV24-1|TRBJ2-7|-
TGTGCCACCAGTCCCGGGTGGAGCGGGAGGGCCCGCTCCTACGAGCAGTACTTC
CATSPGWSGRARSYEQYF
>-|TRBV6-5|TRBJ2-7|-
TGTGCCAGCTACGACCCCGGTTCCCCTTACGAGCAGTACTTC
CASYDPGSPYEQYF
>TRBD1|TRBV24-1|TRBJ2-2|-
TGTGCCACCAGTGGGATAGGGGACAGGGGGAACACCGGGGAGCTGTTTTTT
CATSGIGDRGNTGELFF
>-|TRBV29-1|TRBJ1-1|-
TGCAGCGTTAAGAGGGGACCCCCTACGGGGGACACTGAAGCTTTCTTT
CSVKRGPPTGDTEAFF
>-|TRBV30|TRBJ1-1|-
TGTGCCTGGAGTGTTCTGGGGGTGGGCACTGAAGCTTTCTTT
CAWSVLGVGTEAFF
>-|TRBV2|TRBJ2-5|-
TGTGCCAGCAGTAGGGACACCCAAGAGACCCAGTACTTC
CASSRDTQETQYF
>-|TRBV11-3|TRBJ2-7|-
TGTGCCAGCAGCCCCAGCCGCGAGCAGTACTTC
CASSPSREQYF
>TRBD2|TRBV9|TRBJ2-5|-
TGTGCCAGCAGCGACGGACTAGCGGGAGGTAGGGAGACCCAGTACTTC
CASSDGLAGGRETQYF
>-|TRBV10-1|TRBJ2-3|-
TGCGCCAGCAGGGGGAGGGGGCGCACAGATACGCAGTATTTT
CASRGRGRTDTQYF
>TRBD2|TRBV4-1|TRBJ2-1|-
TGCGCCAGCAGCCAAGGGGGGGAGCGGGGGAATGAGCAGTTCTTC
CASSQGGERGNEQFF
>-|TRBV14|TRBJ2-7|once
TGTGCCAGCAGCCCCCACCCTAATAGGCCTCGGTGGAATTCCTACGAGCAGTACTTC
CASSPHPNRPRWNSYEQYF
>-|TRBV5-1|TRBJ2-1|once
TGCGCCAGCAGCTTGGAAGGGAGCGGCAATGAGCAGTTCTTC
CASSLEGSGNEQFF
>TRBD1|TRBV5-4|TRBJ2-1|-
TGTGCCAGCAGCTTGGAACCGACAGGGAGCAATGAGCAGTTCTTC
CASSLEPTGSNEQFF
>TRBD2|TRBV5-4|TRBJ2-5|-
TGTGCCAGCAGCTTGGGGGGGTGGACTAGCGGTCGCGAGACCCAGTACTTC
CASSLGGWTSGRETQYF
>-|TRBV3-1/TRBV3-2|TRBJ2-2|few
TGTGCCAGCAGCCAACAGTTAGGAGGAGTTCTGTTTTTT
CASSQQLGGVLFF
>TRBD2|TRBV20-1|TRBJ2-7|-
TGCAGTGCTAGTTCGGGGGGGGACTACGAGCAGTACTTC
CSASSGGDYEQYF
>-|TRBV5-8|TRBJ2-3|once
TGTGCCAGCAGCTTGTTGGGGGCCCAGCGGGAAGATACGCAGTATTTT
CASSLLGAQREDTQYF
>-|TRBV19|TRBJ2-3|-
TGTGCCACCGCAGGGTACACAGATACGCAGTATTTT
CATAGYTDTQYF
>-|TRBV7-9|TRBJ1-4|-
TGTGCCAGCAGCTTAGTCGGGGACGGTGAAAAACTGTTTTTT
CASSLVGDGEKLFF
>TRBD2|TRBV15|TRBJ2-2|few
TGTGCCACCAGCGGGGCTAGCGGGAGGACCTACACCGGGGAGCTGTTTTTT
CATSGASGRTYTGELFF
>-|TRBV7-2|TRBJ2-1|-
TGTGCCAGCAGCTCATATTACAATGAGCAGTTCTTC
CASSSYYNEQFF
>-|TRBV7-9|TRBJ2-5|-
TGTGCCAGCAGCTTAGGGGCCTCGGGGAGGGAGACCCAGTACTTC
CASSLGASGRETQYF
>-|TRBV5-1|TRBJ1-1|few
TGCGCCAGCAGCTTGGTGTGGGGTTCGTACACTGAAGCTTTCTTT
CASSLVWGSYTEAFF
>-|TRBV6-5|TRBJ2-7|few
TGTGCCAGTCGTATAACATTGGGATACGAGCAGTACTTC
CASRITLGYEQYF
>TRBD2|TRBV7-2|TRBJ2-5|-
TGTGCCAGCAGTCCGGGGACTAGCGGGCAAGAGACCCAGTACTTC
CASSPGTSGQETQYF
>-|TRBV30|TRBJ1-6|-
TGTGCCTGGAGTATGGTCTCAACGAATTCACCCCTCCACTTT
CAWSMVSTNSPLHF
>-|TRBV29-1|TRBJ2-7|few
TGCAGCGTTGAAGTAAACAGGGAAGATGAGCAGTACTTC
CSVEVNREDEQYF
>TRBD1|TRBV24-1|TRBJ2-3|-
TGTGCCACCAGTGAGACTGGACAGGGGACAGATACGCAGTATTTT
CATSETGQGTDTQYF
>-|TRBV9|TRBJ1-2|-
TGTGCCAGCAGCGTATCCCCCTTGACCTATGGCTACACCTTC
CASSVSPLTYGYTF
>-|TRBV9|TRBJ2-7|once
TGTGCCAGCAGCGGGGAAACCTACGAGCAGTACTTC
CASSGETYEQYF
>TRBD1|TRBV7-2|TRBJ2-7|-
TGTGCCAGCAACGAGGACAGGGGACACTACGAGCAGTACTTC
CASNEDRGHYEQYF
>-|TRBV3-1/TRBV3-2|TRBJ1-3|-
TGTGCCAGCAGCCTAATCTCTGGAAACACCATATATTTT
CASSLISGNTIYF
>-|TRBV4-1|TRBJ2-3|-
TGCGCCAGCAGCCAAGATTATCGGCCGGCCACAGATACGCAGTATTTT
CASSQDYRPATDTQYF